The source of this T cell receptor (beta chain) is a study of cytomegalovirus exposure and HLA in healthy donors. PCR was performed using 60 Vbeta and 13 Jbeta primers. Original data processing: About 10 million of about 80 million unique TCR beta chains were shared, per a later count. Data came from immunoSEQ multiplex PCR; TCRdb stores just in-frame clones and leaves some out. V and J calls and clone size are as listed in that table; D and trimming were resolved from the DNA. Counted here are about 84,000 clones, about 77% occurring once; the ten biggest clones make up 2% to 3%. On this clone itself: Its matching antigen is unknown.

Germline assignment: CDR1 GTSNPN and CDR2 SVGIG (reference sequence). With 4 bases removed from V and 2 bases from J, the gap between germline ends came to 15 bases. This CDR3 is 14 amino acids long. Findings of the study overall: Three chains tied to CMV proved CMV antigen-specific in vitro.

Sequencing was done on a sample of PBMCs. The gene calls are TRBV30 and TRBJ2-7; no firm D call. This TCR came from a male donor in good health and CMV-seropositive. Here the CDR3 reads CAWTVRRQAYEQYF. CDR3 sequence (DNA): TGTGCCTGGACAGTAAGACGGCAGGCCTACGAGCAGTACTTC.